The 20 T cell receptor beta chains in this list originate from one sample, sequenced in a study of T-cell memory formation after mild COVID-19. TCRdb reprocessed the 5' RACE reads via MiXCR and lists one record per CDR3 protein. The sample holds some 330,000 distinct CDR3 sequences, around 21% seen once. Source material: PBMCs or a T cell subset sorted from them (not recorded which). The receptors come from an adult woman who had mild COVID-19 (a few samples of this study predate the infection). Cell type and time point are not known.

This clonotype has just a few counts. The chain couples TRBV14 to TRBJ2-7; D is uncertain. This CDR3 is 13 amino acids long. The V end lost 4 bases, the J end lost 5 bases, and 12 bases lay between the germline ends. CDR1 is SGHDN and CDR2 is FVKESK in the germline V gene. The CDR3 protein is CASSPRVTNEQYF. The CDR3 nucleotides read TGTGCCAGCAGCCCCCGGGTGACAAACGAGCAGTACTTC. Looking up the rest from reference TRBV14 and TRBJ2-7 gives the full variable domain: EAGVTQFPSHSVIEKGQTVTLRCDPISGHDNLYWYRRVMGKEIKFLLHFVKESKQDESGMPNNRFLAERTGGTYSTLKVQPAELEDSGVYFCASSPRVTNEQYFGPGTRLTVT.

There are a few counts of this clonotype. This rearrangement joins TRBV6-5 to TRBJ1-6; D unclear. V gave up 0 bases and J gave up 0 bases, with 9 bases separating them. Germline CDR1 is MNHEY and CDR2 is SVGAGI. The CDR3 consists of 17 residues. Here the CDR3 DNA reads TGTGCCAGCAGTTACTCGTCTCGTGGCTCCTATAATTCACCCCTCCACTTT. It is translated as CASSYSSRGSYNSPLHF.

In its sample, this clonotype was seen a few times. The chain uses TRBV5-1 and TRBJ1-1; D is uncertain. Germline V gives CDR1 SGHRS, CDR2 YFSETQ. Trimming pared 1 base from V and 3 bases from J, leaving 13 bases between. The CDR3 spans 15 residues. The CDR3 region has the DNA TGCGCCAGCAGCTTGTGGGGAGGTAAGGACACTGAAGCTTTCTTT. This codes for CASSLWGGKDTEAFF.

This clonotype was picked up a small number of times. This chain links TRBV5-1 with TRBJ2-2; the match to TRBD1 covers 7 bases. This CDR3 is built from 15 residues. Germline CDR1 and CDR2: SGHRS and YFSETQ. Trimming took 6 bases from V and 7 from J; bases not matched to a gene: 12. Here the CDR3 DNA reads TGCGCCAGCACTTCCCGACAGGGTGATAACGGGGAGCTGTTTTTT. Translation gives CASTSRQGDNGELFF.

This clonotype was observed many times. This chain connects TRBV7-6 to TRBJ2-3; D remains unclear. Trimming removed 2 bases at V and 1 base at J, with 4 bases between. CDR3 length equals 13 residues. Germline V gene data show CDR1 as SGHVS and CDR2 as FNYEAQ. The CDR3 DNA sequence: TGTGCCAGCAGCTTACTGGGCACAGATACGCAGTATTTT. Translating gives CASSLLGTDTQYF.

This clonotype showed up just a few times. The rearrangement links TRBV9 to TRBJ2-1; D is perhaps TRBD2 (6 bases). V shed 2 bases and J shed 0 bases, with 12 bases lying between them. CDR1 SGDLS and CDR2 YYNGEE come from the germline V gene. CDR3 length: 16 residues. DNA of the CDR3: TGTGCCAGCAGCGTTACTAGCCTCGACTCCTACAATGAGCAGTTCTTC. Translating gives CASSVTSLDSYNEQFF.

The rearrangement joins TRBV7-2 to TRBJ2-1, with 12 bases fitting TRBD2. This CDR3 comprises 20 residues. Looked up from germline, CDR1 is SGHTA and CDR2 is FQGNSA. Trimming took 5 bases from V and 0 from J; bases not matched to a gene: 14. CDR3 in amino acids: CASSQPRLAGAYSSYNEQFF. The CDR3 nucleotides are TGTGCCAGCAGCCAACCGCGACTAGCGGGGGCATATAGCTCCTACAATGAGCAGTTCTTC.

This clonotype appeared a few times. The CDR3 DNA reads as TGCAGCGTTGTAAGGTCAGGGGAGACCCAGTACTTC. Protein product: CSVVRSGETQYF. V is TRBV29-1 and J is TRBJ2-5; the D gene is possibly TRBD1 (5 bases). V lost 4 bases to trimming and J lost 5 bases, with 11 bases between them. The CDR3 has 12 amino acids. Germline V gives CDR1 SQVTM, CDR2 ANQGSEA.

V is TRBV5-6 and J is TRBJ2-1, with 7 bases matching TRBD2. The CDR3 is made up of 17 amino acids. Germline values: CDR1 SGHDT, CDR2 YYEEEE. V shed 4 bases and J 0 bases; nucleotides not matched to a gene: 10. CDR3 region: CASSNWGGLRSYNEQFF. CDR3 DNA sequence: TGTGCCAGCAGCAACTGGGGGGGACTCCGCTCCTACAATGAGCAGTTCTTC.

The chain links TRBV4-3 to TRBJ1-1; no reliable D call. The length of the CDR3 is 14 residues. Germline assignment: CDR1 LGHNA and CDR2 YSLEER. V lost 1 base, J lost 5 bases, and 11 bases lay in between. The CDR3 spells CASSQGRVATEAFF. CDR3 bases: TGCGCCAGCAGCCAAGGTAGGGTTGCGACTGAAGCTTTCTTT.

V and J are TRBV6-5 and TRBJ2-3; the match to TRBD2 covers 10 bases. Germline CDR1 and CDR2: MNHEY and SVGAGI. V dropped 7 bases and J dropped 3; count of bases not matched to a gene: 13. The length of the CDR3 is 17 residues. CDR3 sequence reads: CASTYKGLAGATDTQYF. CDR3 coding DNA: TGTGCCAGCACCTACAAGGGCCTAGCGGGGGCAACAGATACGCAGTATTTT.

The V gene is TRBV7-8, the J gene TRBJ1-5, with no clear D. Trimming took 5 bases from V and 3 from J, leaving 11 bases between them. CDR1 SGHVS and CDR2 FQNEAQ come from the germline V gene. This CDR3 is 14 amino acids long. In DNA form, the CDR3 reads TGTGCCAGCAGCCCCTACACCGACAATCAGCCCCAGCATTTT. This encodes CASSPYTDNQPQHF.

The DNA for the CDR3 is TGTGCCAGCAGCCCAACCCTGCGAAGCACAGATACGCAGTATTTT. Amino acid sequence: CASSPTLRSTDTQYF. V gene TRBV7-3 combines with J gene TRBJ2-3; the D is unclear. CDR1 is SGHTA and CDR2 is FQGTGA in the germline V gene. The CDR3 is 15 residues long. The germline V and J ends were trimmed by 5 bases and 0 bases, with 12 bases remaining between them. The complete variable domain, with remaining parts taken from reference TRBV7-3 and TRBJ2-3, reads GAGVSQTPSNKVTEKGKYVELRCDPISGHTALYWYRQSLGQGPEFLIYFQGTGAADDSGLPNDRFFAVRPEGSVSTLKIQRTERGDSAVYLCASSPTLRSTDTQYFGPGTRLTVL.

The genes are TRBV5-1 and TRBJ1-2; 7 nucleotides align to TRBD1. The CDR3 length is 14 residues. CDR1 SGHRS and CDR2 YFSETQ come from the germline V gene. The V segment lost 0 bases and the J segment 6 bases; nucleotides outside the gene matches: 5. CDR3 sequence (DNA): TGCGCCAGCAGCTTGGATGGCAGGGGGAATGGCTACACCTTC. It encodes CASSLDGRGNGYTF.

The genes are TRBV28 and TRBJ2-7; D uncertain. Germline CDR1 is MDHEN and CDR2 is SYDVKM. CDR3 size: 13 residues. Trimming took off 5 bases at V and 7 bases at J, with 15 bases between the two ends. CDR3 DNA: TGTGCCAGCAGTACCGGACCCTCCTGGGAGCAGTACTTC. Protein sequence: CASSTGPSWEQYF.

The V and J genes are TRBV30 and TRBJ2-1; 13 nucleotides agree with TRBD2. CDR1 is GTSNPN, CDR2 SVGIG, per germline (reference sequence). CDR3 length: 14 residues. V lost 4 bases to trimming and J lost 8 bases; unmatched junction nucleotides: 5. The CDR3 DNA follows: TGTGCCTGGACGGTACTAGCGGGGGGGTATGAGCAGTTCTTC. Protein: CAWTVLAGGYEQFF.

The gene calls are TRBV10-3 and TRBJ2-1, with D possibly being TRBD1 (5 bases). This CDR3 is 17 amino acids long. Germline lookup yields CDR1 ENHRY and CDR2 SYGVKD. Trimming pared 10 bases from V and 0 bases from J, leaving 22 bases between. CDR3 nucleotide sequence: TGTGCCACCAGGGCCGACGGTGGATTCAGCTCCTACAATGAGCAGTTCTTC. Protein product: CATRADGGFSSYNEQFF.

The sample holds a few counts of this clonotype. CDR3 DNA: TGCGCCAGCAGCTTGGGACAGGGAATCTCCTACGAGCAGTACTTC. Translation gives CASSLGQGISYEQYF. The chain carries TRBV5-1 and TRBJ2-7, with 7 nucleotides matching TRBD1. Germline V lookup: CDR1 SGHRS, CDR2 YFSETQ. The CDR3 has 15 amino acids. V trimming: 0 bases; J trimming: 0 bases; junction bases outside the gene matches: 3. The complete variable domain, with remaining parts taken from reference TRBV5-1 and TRBJ2-7, reads KAGVTQTPRYLIKTRGQQVTLSCSPISGHRSVSWYQQTPGQGLQFLFEYFSETQRNKGNFPGRFSGRQFSNSRSEMNVSTLELGDSALYLCASSLGQGISYEQYFGPGTRLTVT.

The J gene is TRBJ2-1, the V gene TRBV6-6; D is possibly TRBD2 (6 bases). Germline V gives CDR1 MNHNY, CDR2 SVGAGI (reference sequence). V was cut by 9 bases and J by 0 bases, with 15 bases left in between. The CDR3 sequence is 15 residues long. CDR3 in amino acids: CASTRREASYNEQFF. As DNA, the CDR3 is TGTGCCAGTACAAGAAGGGAGGCCTCCTACAATGAGCAGTTCTTC.

This clonotype has more than one count but fewer than ten. The gene calls are TRBV7-6 and TRBJ2-1; 10 bases agree with TRBD2. V shed 5 bases, J shed 6 bases, and the junction held 22 bases outside the gene matches. The CDR3 runs to 20 residues. CDR1 is SGHVS, CDR2 FNYEAQ, per germline. The CDR3 DNA is TGTGCCAGCAGCCCAAGTACGCTTGGAGCGGGGGGGCGCGGGCGCAATGAGCAGTTCTTC. Translation: CASSPSTLGAGGRGRNEQFF.